This T cell receptor beta chain was sequenced during a study of T cell responses to AZD1222 COVID-19 vaccine. Study findings and constraints: Following two doses of AZD1222, Spike-specific TCR breadth and depth rose.

Here immunoSEQ multiplex PCR was the method, and the copy in TCRdb shows in-frame clones only, minus some. Of approximately 180,000 clones listed, around 90% were seen once; the top ten hold about 1.5%. Germline lookup yields CDR1 SGHTA and CDR2 FQGNSA. V was trimmed by 1 base and J by 4 bases, leaving 11 bases between them. The CDR3 spans 15 residues. Worth noting for this clone: Its antigen is unknown.

This specimen was peripheral blood, taken on day 0 of AZD1222 vaccination. This receptor was obtained from an adult in good health. V and J are TRBV7-2 and TRBJ2-1, with D tentatively TRBD1 (6 bases). Here the CDR3 reads CASSLDQGSYNEQFF. The CDR3 nucleotides read TGTGCCAGCAGCTTAGACCAGGGGTCTTACAATGAGCAGTTCTTC.